What follows are 2 T cell receptor beta chains derived from one specimen sequenced in a study of regulatory T cells in long-lasting Graves disease. The TCR beta library used iRepertoire HTBI primers with Arm-PCR amplification of CDR3. TCRdb itself ran the multiplex PCR reads through MiXCR, one entry per CDR3 protein. Of roughly 420,000 distinct CDR3 sequences listed, approximately 14% are singletons. Documented time point: newly diagnosed GD, antithyroid drugs for less than 3 months. Isolated PBMC RNA provided the starting material for the TCR library. This same sample was also taken into another study, of T cells in Graves' hyperthyroidism and ophthalmopathy.

The sequences come from peripheral blood mononuclear cells (PBMCs), collected at new diagnosis, from a patient treated with antithyroid drugs. The origin of the receptors is a woman in her forties or fifties with Graves disease.

The table lists this clonotype with many counts. The chain employs TRBV30 and TRBJ2-3; 13 nucleotides agree with TRBD2. V shed 0 bases, J shed 4 bases, and the junction held 10 bases outside the gene matches. This CDR3 has 18 residues. The germline gives CDR1 GTSNPN, CDR2 SVGIG (reference sequence). The CDR3: CAWSVRRTSGRGPDTQYF. For the CDR3, the DNA is TGTGCCTGGAGTGTACGAAGGACTAGCGGGAGAGGCCCAGATACGCAGTATTTT.

Points on this clonotype: A much larger clone is a single base away; this may be a read error. The gene calls are TRBV13 and TRBJ2-1, with D possibly matching TRBD1 (5 bases). CDR3 length: 19 residues. Germline V gives CDR1 PRHDT, CDR2 FYEKMQ (reference sequence). Trimming removed 2 bases at V and 5 bases at J, with 25 bases between. Here the CDR3 DNA reads TGTGCCAGCAGCTTACTTCCAAGCACACAGGTCACCTACGACAATGAGCAGTTCTTC. Its protein product is CASSLLPSTQVTYDNEQFF.